Included here is one T cell receptor (beta chain) sequence, with context. The antigen remains undetermined. The sample belongs to a study of cytomegalovirus exposure and HLA in healthy donors. Study observations and caveats: Some public TCRs appeared in many individuals, while most sequences were rare.

The CDR3 has 13 amino acids. The validation cohort, a group of around 130 subjects, included the donors and was separate from the roughly 700-subject first cohort. Profiled with immunoSEQ multiplex PCR; TCRdb holds only in-frame clones, not every one. Among 100,000 to 150,000 clones listed, roughly 86% were seen once. The material sequenced was PBMCs. The chain uses TRBV21-1 and TRBJ1-2; TRBD1 is taken as the D call from the table, unchecked against the DNA. TRBV21-1 is a documented pseudogene. The clonotype was recovered from a young man in good health and CMV-seronegative. CDR3 protein: CASSKEGAGGYTF. The CDR3, as DNA: TGTGCCAGCAGCAAAGAGGGGGCGGGCGGCTACACCTTC.